Listed below are T cell receptor beta chains from one sample, sequenced in a study of blood T cell repertoires in COVID-19. Only in-frame clones appear in the TCRdb table, and some are missing; sequencing was by immunoSEQ multiplex PCR. The sample holds a few hundred thousand clones; 84% are singletons and the top ten take under 1.5%. The source material was peripheral blood. The receptors were sampled from a woman aged 40 to 50 who had recovered from COVID-19. The CDR3 runs from the conserved cysteine through the conserved F or W. Fields, in order: J gene, D gene, V gene, clone size, CDR3 protein, CDR3 DNA. The D gene is left open where the match is weak. Some rows have no size entry. The others give once, few or many, or a class for an expanded clone.

>TRBJ2-3|-|TRBV29-1|-
CSVIVSTDTQYF
TGCAGCGTCATAGTAAGCACAGATACGCAGTATTTT
>TRBJ1-3|-|TRBV3-1/TRBV3-2|-
CASSPHQGGNTIYF
TGTGCCAGCAGCCCACATCAGGGGGGAAACACCATATATTTT
>TRBJ2-5|TRBD1|TRBV4-2|-
CASSDPGTGDETQYF
TGTGCCAGCAGCGACCCCGGGACAGGGGACGAGACCCAGTACTTC
>TRBJ2-1|TRBD1|TRBV11-1|-
CASSLRDRGPEQFF
TGTGCCAGCAGCCTACGGGACAGGGGGCCTGAGCAGTTCTTC
>TRBJ2-7|TRBD2|TRBV5-1|-
CASSSGLAHSYEQYF
TGCGCCAGCAGCTCGGGACTAGCTCACTCCTACGAGCAGTACTTC
>TRBJ2-6|-|TRBV7-2|-
CASSPEMQGFLTF
TGTGCCAGCAGCCCAGAAATGCAGGGGTTCCTGACTTTC
>TRBJ1-4|-|TRBV15|-
CATSRVPGEKREKLFF
TGTGCCACCAGCAGAGTCCCAGGGGAGAAGCGTGAAAAACTGTTTTTT
>TRBJ2-2|-|TRBV12-3/TRBV12-4|-
CASSIQAVGELFF
TGTGCCAGCAGCATACAGGCGGTCGGGGAGCTGTTTTTT
>TRBJ2-5|-|TRBV19|-
CASSIGVTETQYF
TGTGCCAGTAGTATCGGGGTTACGGAGACCCAGTACTTC
>TRBJ2-3|TRBD2|TRBV7-9|-
CASSETRTSGDSDTQYF
TGTGCCAGCAGCGAGACCCGGACTAGCGGGGATTCAGATACGCAGTATTTT
>TRBJ2-3|TRBD2|TRBV9|-
CASSVAGGGGPSDTQYF
TGTGCCAGCAGCGTAGCGGGTGGCGGGGGGCCATCAGATACGCAGTATTTT
>TRBJ1-2|-|TRBV11-3|-
CASSPRGGDYGYTF
TGTGCCAGCAGCCCCAGGGGTGGGGACTATGGCTACACCTTC
>TRBJ2-5|-|TRBV11-1|-
CASSLGGAGETQYF
TGTGCCAGCAGCTTAGGGGGAGCTGGTGAGACCCAGTACTTC
>TRBJ1-6|TRBD1|TRBV6-5|-
CASSRDRFSPLHF
TGTGCCAGCAGTAGGGACAGGTTTTCACCCCTCCACTTT
>TRBJ1-1|TRBD1|TRBV10-3|-
CAISYETGSTEAFF
TGTGCCATCAGTTACGAGACAGGGTCCACTGAAGCTTTCTTT
>TRBJ1-1|-|TRBV7-9|-
CASSPEAGSTEAFF
TGTGCCAGCAGCCCCGAGGCGGGGAGCACTGAAGCTTTCTTT
>TRBJ1-2|-|TRBV6-6|-
CASSYSEGYYGYTF
TGTGCCAGCAGTTACTCAGAGGGATACTATGGCTACACCTTC
>TRBJ1-5|-|TRBV2|-
CASSPGGPTRNQPQHF
TGTGCCAGCTCGCCTGGGGGCCCAACTCGGAATCAGCCCCAGCATTTT
>TRBJ2-7|TRBD2|TRBV7-2|-
CASSLRGDYEQYF
TGTGCCAGCAGCTTGCGGGGGGATTACGAGCAGTACTTC
>TRBJ1-5|-|TRBV10-3|-
CAISGEGGQPQHF
TGTGCCATCAGTGGTGAGGGCGGGCAGCCCCAGCATTTT
>TRBJ1-6|-|TRBV6-5|-
CASSFLTQSPLHF
TGTGCCAGCAGTTTTCTAACGCAATCTCCCCTCCACTTT
>TRBJ2-1|-|TRBV5-6|-
CASSYSGAEQFF
TGTGCCAGCAGCTACTCGGGTGCTGAGCAGTTCTTC
>TRBJ2-3|-|TRBV7-2|-
CASSSGQRADTQYF
TGTGCCAGCAGCTCAGGACAGCGAGCAGATACGCAGTATTTT
>TRBJ1-1|-|TRBV6-2/TRBV6-3|-
CASSYKGHTMNTEAFF
TGTGCCAGCAGTTACAAGGGACATACTATGAACACTGAAGCTTTCTTT
>TRBJ1-3|-|TRBV7-2|few
CASSQYRALSSGNTIYF
TGTGCCAGCAGCCAATACAGGGCCCTGAGCTCTGGAAACACCATATATTTT
>TRBJ1-5|TRBD1|TRBV10-1|-
CASSPGQGDQPQHF
TGCGCCAGCAGTCCGGGACAGGGGGACCAGCCCCAGCATTTT
>TRBJ1-2|TRBD1|TRBV10-1|-
CASSESQGYRYGYTF
TGCGCCAGCAGTGAGTCACAGGGGTATAGGTATGGCTACACCTTC
>TRBJ1-5|TRBD1|TRBV18|few
CASSAGTGGSQPQHF
TGTGCCAGCTCAGCAGGGACAGGCGGGAGTCAGCCCCAGCATTTT
>TRBJ1-5|-|TRBV29-1|-
CSVSDSRDQPQHF
TGCAGCGTTTCTGACAGTCGAGATCAGCCCCAGCATTTT
>TRBJ2-7|TRBD2|TRBV7-2|-
CASSLSGTSGGSLEQYF
TGTGCCAGCAGCTTAAGTGGGACTAGCGGGGGATCCTTAGAGCAGTACTTC
>TRBJ2-6|-|TRBV28|few
CASSQQGSGANVLTF
TGTGCCAGCAGCCAACAGGGCTCTGGGGCCAACGTCCTGACTTTC